One and the same sample provided the 4 T cell receptor beta chains below, sequenced in a study of molecular identifiers for immune sequencing clone quantification. MiXCR, run by TCRdb on the PCR reads, gives a single entry per CDR3 protein. Counted here are 250,000 to 350,000 distinct CDR3 sequences, about 21% occurring once; the ten biggest clones make up over 0.7%. The sequenced material came from naive CD8+ T cells from blood, with Jurkat cell RNA spiked in. Specified subset: FACS-sorted CD8+CD4-CCR7+CD45RA+ naive T cells. The origin of the receptors is a human donor in good health. Some libraries in this study had Jurkat cell RNA spiked in.

This clonotype was recorded at least ten times. This chain joins TRBV28 and TRBJ2-7; 7 bases match TRBD1. V dropped 6 bases and J dropped 2; count of bases not matched to a gene: 4. This CDR3 has 13 amino acids. Germline V gives CDR1 MDHEN, CDR2 SYDVKM. CDR3 sequence: CASRTGYTYEQYF. In DNA, the CDR3 is TGTGCCAGCAGGACAGGGTATACCTACGAGCAGTACTTC.

In this sample, this clonotype turned up many times. The V gene is TRBV2, the J gene TRBJ2-5, with a possible D match to TRBD1 (5 bases). The CDR3 is 14 amino acids. Per the germline V gene, CDR1 is SNHLY and CDR2 is FYNNEI. V was trimmed by 3 bases and J by 1 base, leaving 9 bases between them. CDR3 in DNA: TGTGCCAGCAGTGATCAGGGCTCCCAAGAGACCCAGTACTTC. It translates to CASSDQGSQETQYF.

The table lists this clonotype with many counts. This chain joins TRBV29-1 and TRBJ1-1; 7 positions agree with TRBD1. J was trimmed by 1 base and V by 6 bases; bases with no gene match: 5. The CDR3 loop spans 13 amino acids. CDR1 is SQVTM and CDR2 is ANQGSEA in the germline V gene. DNA for the CDR3: TGCAGCGTCGGGACAGCGAGGAACACTGAAGCTTTCTTT. Its protein is CSVGTARNTEAFF.

This clonotype was picked up many times. J is TRBJ2-3 and V is TRBV6-6, with 7 bases aligning to TRBD1. V was clipped by 6 bases and J by 4 bases; unmatched bases: 7. This CDR3 has 14 amino acids. Germline-derived CDR1 and CDR2 are MNHNY and SVGAGI (reference sequence). CDR3 nucleotides: TGTGCCAGCAGCCCGACAGGGCTTGCAGATACGCAGTATTTT. Its translation is CASSPTGLADTQYF.